This section outlines one T cell receptor beta chain sequence together with its context. Its target is not known. Isolated RNA was reverse transcribed into cDNA used as the sequencing template. The assay was immunoSEQ multiplex PCR, and TCRdb's table has in-frame clones only and misses some. This repertoire shows roughly 120,000 clones, 58% found once; its top ten account for roughly 30%. The entry originates in a study of CD8+ T cells in alopecia areata. Turning to the study itself: Tofacitinib therapy lasting 6 to 18 months was followed by 6 months off drug.

Points from the study as a whole: Normal skin contains resident alphabeta T cells, and these are also sequenced in scalp samples. During tofacitinib treatment, many expanded lesional clones remained in scalp and blood.

Documented treatment: oral pan-JAK inhibitor, 5-10 mg twice daily. The V gene's germline CDR1 is GTSNPN and CDR2 SVGIG (reference sequence). V lost 0 bases, J lost 4 bases, and 4 bases lay in between. The CDR3 runs 12 residues. This sequence was found in a human donor with alopecia areata. Sequenced here: CD8+ T cells sorted from blood, sampled at week 4, from a patient treated with tofacitinib. The chain joins TRBV30 to TRBJ2-1; D is undetermined. In DNA, the CDR3 is TGTGCCTGGAGTGTGTGGTACAATGAGCAGTTCTTC. Its protein product is CAWSVWYNEQFF.